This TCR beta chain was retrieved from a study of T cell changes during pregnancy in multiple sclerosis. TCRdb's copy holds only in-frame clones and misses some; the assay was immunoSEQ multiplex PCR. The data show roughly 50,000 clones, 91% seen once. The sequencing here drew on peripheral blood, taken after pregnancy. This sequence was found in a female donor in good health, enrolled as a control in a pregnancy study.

The chain's CDR3 is CASRLGATTNEKLFF. CDR3 coding DNA: TGCGCCAGCAGACTGGGGGCAACAACTAATGAAAAACTGTTTTTT. The V and J genes are TRBV5-1 and TRBJ1-4; D perhaps matches TRBD1 (6 bases). The V end lost 5 bases, the J end lost 0 bases, and 11 bases lay between the germline ends. Germline V gives CDR1 SGHRS, CDR2 YFSETQ. The length of the CDR3 is 15 residues.